This is a list of T cell receptor beta chains from one sample in a study of type 1 regulatory T cells. These receptors' targets are unknown. TCRdb re-derived calls from the reads in MiXCR, one entry per CDR3 protein. The table shows roughly 62,000 distinct CDR3 sequences, with 62% occurring only once. Sequenced material: cultured non-Tr1 T cells, either the whole culture or a sorted T cell fraction (not recorded which). The receptors here all came from a human donor in good health. Each CDR3 is given with its conserved first and last residue. The order of the fields is V gene, clone size, J gene, D gene, CDR3 protein, CDR3 DNA. The D gene is left open where the match is weak. Size is stated for part of the rows, as once, few or many counts, or as a class when the clone is expanded.

>TRBV7-2|.|TRBJ1-3|.
CASSLNRGNTIYF
TGTGCCAGCAGCTTAAATCGCGGAAACACCATATATTTT
>TRBV6-1|.|TRBJ1-2|.
CASSEVGGAGYTF
TGTGCCAGCAGTGAAGTGGGGGGGGCTGGCTACACCTTC
>TRBV27|.|TRBJ1-2|TRBD1
CASSLSRQGSGYTF
TGTGCCAGCAGTTTATCGAGACAGGGTAGTGGCTACACCTTC
>TRBV2|few|TRBJ1-1|.
CASMQEPNTEAFF
TGTGCCAGCATGCAGGAGCCGAACACTGAAGCTTTCTTT
>TRBV9|.|TRBJ2-7|.
CASSVGPAYEQYF
TGTGCCAGCAGCGTAGGGCCAGCCTACGAGCAGTACTTC
>TRBV4-3|.|TRBJ2-3|TRBD1
CASSQDNWDRVSERPSTDTQYF
TGCGCCAGCAGCCAAGATAATTGGGACAGGGTATCCGAGCGGCCTAGCACAGATACGCAGTATTTT
>TRBV18|.|TRBJ1-6|.
CASSPRESESPLHF
TGTGCCAGCTCACCCAGGGAGTCGGAATCACCCCTCCACTTT
>TRBV24-1|.|TRBJ2-5|TRBD2
CATSDFTSGRGETQYF
TGTGCCACCAGTGATTTTACTAGCGGGAGAGGCGAGACCCAGTACTTC
>TRBV7-9|.|TRBJ1-4|.
CASSLQGSEKLFF
TGTGCCAGCAGCTTGCAGGGGAGTGAAAAACTGTTTTTT
>TRBV7-2|.|TRBJ2-7|.
CASSLGQTGDEQYF
TGTGCCAGCAGCTTAGGACAGACGGGGGACGAGCAGTACTTC
>TRBV6-1|.|TRBJ1-6|TRBD1
CASSGRTGGNSPLHF
TGTGCCAGCAGTGGCAGGACAGGGGGGAATTCACCCCTCCACTTT
>TRBV7-9|.|TRBJ2-3|TRBD1
CASSLTTGGTHVEQYF
TGTGCCAGCAGCTTAACGACAGGGGGGACCCACGTGGAGCAGTATTTT
>TRBV4-3|.|TRBJ2-7|.
CASSQGGGDEQYF
TGCGCCAGCAGCCAAGGGGGCGGGGACGAGCAGTACTTC
>TRBV7-6|.|TRBJ2-5|.
CASSLGGLETQYF
TGTGCCAGCAGCTTAGGGGGGCTAGAGACCCAGTACTTC
>TRBV5-1|.|TRBJ2-3|TRBD2
CASSLVAGQFADTQYF
TGCGCCAGCAGCTTGGTAGCGGGACAATTTGCAGATACGCAGTATTTT